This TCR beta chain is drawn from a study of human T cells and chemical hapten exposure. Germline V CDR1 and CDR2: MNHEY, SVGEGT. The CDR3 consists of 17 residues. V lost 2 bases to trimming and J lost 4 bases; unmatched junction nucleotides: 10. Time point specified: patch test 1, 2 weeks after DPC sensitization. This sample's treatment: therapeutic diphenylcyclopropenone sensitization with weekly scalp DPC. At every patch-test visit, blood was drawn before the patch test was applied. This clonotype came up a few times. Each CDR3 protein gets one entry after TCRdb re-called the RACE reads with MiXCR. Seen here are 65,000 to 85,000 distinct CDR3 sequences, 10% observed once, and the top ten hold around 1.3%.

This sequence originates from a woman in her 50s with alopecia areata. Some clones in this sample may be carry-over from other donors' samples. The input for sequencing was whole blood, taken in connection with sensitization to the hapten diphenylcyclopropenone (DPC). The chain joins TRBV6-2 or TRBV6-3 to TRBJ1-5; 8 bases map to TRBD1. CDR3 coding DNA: TGTGCCAGCAGTTACCGGTACTGGACAGGGCGGAATCAGCCCCAGCATTTT. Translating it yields CASSYRYWTGRNQPQHF.